A selection of T cell receptor beta chains follows, all from one sample in a study of response to subunit inactivated influenza vaccine. Each CDR3 protein gets one entry after TCRdb re-called the RT-PCR reads with MiXCR. The table has about 310,000 distinct CDR3 sequences, 21% seen once. Sequencing used PBMCs from blood, obtained less than 22 months after vaccination. The receptors shown here come from a man between 50 and 69 years old who received an inactivated influenza vaccine. Both conserved end residues are part of each CDR3. The order of the fields is J gene, V gene, D gene, CDR3 protein. The D gene is left open where the match is weak.

J: TRBJ2-2; V: TRBV2; D: .; CDR3: CASKAMGDTGELFF
J: TRBJ2-2; V: TRBV5-1; D: .; CDR3: CASSPAGPGELFF
J: TRBJ1-6; V: TRBV6-1; D: TRBD1; CDR3: CASSPGQGRDSPLHF
J: TRBJ1-3; V: TRBV29-1; D: .; CDR3: CSVAGHGGNTIYF
J: TRBJ2-7; V: TRBV29-1; D: TRBD1; CDR3: CSVGDRGGQYF
J: TRBJ1-2; V: TRBV14; D: .; CDR3: CASSRNRLSYTF
J: TRBJ2-7; V: TRBV12-3/TRBV12-4; D: .; CDR3: CASSLSWQGSTYEQYF
J: TRBJ1-5; V: TRBV20-1; D: .; CDR3: CSARDSGVLNQPQHF
J: TRBJ1-1; V: TRBV5-1; D: .; CDR3: CASNRADNTEAFF
J: TRBJ1-2; V: TRBV7-9; D: .; CDR3: CASSHIRTKNNYGYTF
J: TRBJ2-7; V: TRBV11-2; D: TRBD1; CDR3: CASSFKTGGRDEQYF
J: TRBJ2-3; V: TRBV3-1; D: TRBD2; CDR3: CASSQVISGSDTQYF
J: TRBJ2-2; V: TRBV7-2; D: .; CDR3: CASRRRGGVDTGELFF
J: TRBJ1-2; V: TRBV9; D: TRBD1; CDR3: CASSVDGQDNYTF
J: TRBJ1-2; V: TRBV11-2; D: TRBD1; CDR3: CASSPGGYLSGANYGYTF
J: TRBJ1-1; V: TRBV6-1; D: .; CDR3: CASSTVFGSEAFF
J: TRBJ1-6; V: TRBV6-1; D: .; CDR3: CASSEGIGRVTSPLHF
J: TRBJ2-7; V: TRBV28; D: TRBD1; CDR3: CASSTGTASYEQYF
J: TRBJ1-1; V: TRBV3-1; D: .; CDR3: CASSQKLPSSEALF
J: TRBJ2-3; V: TRBV6-2/TRBV6-3; D: TRBD2; CDR3: CASSPRTSGGAINTQYF
J: TRBJ1-4; V: TRBV7-6; D: .; CDR3: CASSSGPSGPATNEKLFF
J: TRBJ1-5; V: TRBV28; D: .; CDR3: CASSPGLSNQPQHF
J: TRBJ2-7; V: TRBV6-2/TRBV6-3; D: .; CDR3: CASSYSSSYEQYF
J: TRBJ2-3; V: TRBV7-1; D: .; CDR3: CASSTRRDTQYF
J: TRBJ2-2; V: TRBV29-1; D: .; CDR3: CSAETKNTGELFF
J: TRBJ1-6; V: TRBV7-9; D: TRBD1; CDR3: CASSMEGQGIHSPLHF
J: TRBJ1-4; V: TRBV12-3/TRBV12-4; D: .; CDR3: CASSMRPAGMFF
J: TRBJ2-4; V: TRBV7-9; D: .; CDR3: CASSRQGLAKNIQYF
J: TRBJ1-4; V: TRBV28; D: TRBD1; CDR3: CASSQSVTGATNEKLFF
J: TRBJ1-5; V: TRBV5-6; D: .; CDR3: CASSSNGGGAGQPQHF
J: TRBJ2-7; V: TRBV7-9; D: .; CDR3: CASSPRGASYEQYF
J: TRBJ1-1; V: TRBV29-1; D: TRBD1; CDR3: CSVAGGMNTEAFF
J: TRBJ2-1; V: TRBV14; D: .; CDR3: CASSLPGSSNEQFF
J: TRBJ2-7; V: TRBV7-6; D: .; CDR3: CASSLGRFYEQYF
J: TRBJ1-6; V: TRBV6-5; D: .; CDR3: CASSWDEGKGSPLHF
J: TRBJ1-2; V: TRBV5-1; D: .; CDR3: CASSSDTVGYTF
J: TRBJ1-2; V: TRBV29-1; D: TRBD1; CDR3: CSVEDLWTGSNYGYTF
J: TRBJ1-6; V: TRBV5-6; D: .; CDR3: CASSLSLGGGRYNSPLHF
J: TRBJ2-3; V: TRBV7-8; D: TRBD1; CDR3: CASSLAGGLGTDTQYF
J: TRBJ2-1; V: TRBV20-1; D: TRBD2; CDR3: CSARVSGRGNEQFF
J: TRBJ2-3; V: TRBV4-3; D: TRBD2; CDR3: CASSQDYGRPDTQYF
J: TRBJ2-7; V: TRBV6-1; D: .; CDR3: CASSRKGPHYEQYF
J: TRBJ1-5; V: TRBV6-2/TRBV6-3; D: .; CDR3: CASSHDRRGTQPQHF
J: TRBJ1-5; V: TRBV6-7; D: .; CDR3: CASSYSKGVQPQHF
J: TRBJ2-5; V: TRBV6-5; D: TRBD1; CDR3: CASSWGQGGETQYF
J: TRBJ2-1; V: TRBV6-2/TRBV6-3; D: .; CDR3: CASSYSPRLFSSYNEQFF
J: TRBJ2-1; V: TRBV5-1; D: .; CDR3: CASSLVVGTYNEQFF
J: TRBJ2-3; V: TRBV29-1; D: .; CDR3: CSVGTARGTQYF
J: TRBJ2-7; V: TRBV6-5; D: TRBD1; CDR3: CASSYSSGQGPYEQYF
J: TRBJ1-4; V: TRBV12-3/TRBV12-4; D: .; CDR3: CASSLLDWEKLFF
J: TRBJ1-2; V: TRBV19; D: TRBD1; CDR3: CASSPETGQGLLHGYTF
J: TRBJ1-1; V: TRBV7-2; D: TRBD1; CDR3: CASSLDGTGLNTEAFF
J: TRBJ1-6; V: TRBV4-2; D: TRBD1; CDR3: CASSQLDRERPLHF
J: TRBJ2-2; V: TRBV12-3/TRBV12-4; D: TRBD2; CDR3: CASSLLAVREGLPNTGELFF
J: TRBJ1-6; V: TRBV6-2/TRBV6-3; D: TRBD1; CDR3: CASSPQTGRNSPLHF
J: TRBJ2-3; V: TRBV12-3/TRBV12-4; D: .; CDR3: CASSPHLRTDTQYF
J: TRBJ2-4; V: TRBV4-1; D: TRBD2; CDR3: CASSQGRASGGAENIQYF
J: TRBJ1-2; V: TRBV25-1; D: .; CDR3: CASSDGQTYGYTF
J: TRBJ2-1; V: TRBV10-3; D: .; CDR3: CAIRAVLSVPIDSNEQFF